Below, 15 T cell receptor beta chains from the same sample are listed, as sequenced in a study of beta chain features in type 1 diabetes. General study points: Moderate yet significant TCRB CDR3 shortening was seen in Type 1 diabetes patients in all four CD4+ subsets.

The whole isolated RNA underwent reverse transcription, so sequencing captured expressed TCRB transcripts. Profiled with immunoSEQ multiplex PCR; TCRdb holds only in-frame clones, not every one. In the table there are more than 250,000 clones, roughly 22% of which are singletons. Their target antigens are unknown. Material: naive CD4+ T cells from blood. The receptors were sampled from a woman in her thirties or forties with type 1 diabetes.

The sample holds a few counts of this clone. The chain couples TRBV28 to TRBJ2-5; 8 nucleotides line up with TRBD2. The V segment lost 4 bases and the J segment 2 bases; nucleotides outside the gene matches: 6. The germline CDR1 and CDR2 sequences are MDHEN and SYDVKM. This CDR3 is 15 amino acids long. The CDR3 loop is CASSSPTGGQETQYF. Written as DNA, the CDR3 is TGTGCCAGCAGTTCACCTACGGGGGGGCAAGAGACCCAGTACTTC. The entire variable domain, with the rest obtained from reference TRBV28 and TRBJ2-5, is as follows: DVKVTQSSRYLVKRTGEKVFLECVQDMDHENMFWYRQDPGLGLRLIYFSYDVKMKEKGDIPEGYSVSREKKERFSLILESASTNQTSMYLCASSSPTGGQETQYFGPGTRLLVL.

The chain couples TRBV12-5 to TRBJ1-5; 7 bases align to TRBD1. In germline, CDR1 is LGHNT, CDR2 FRNRAP. This CDR3 is 14 amino acids long. The ends lost 5 bases at V and 2 bases at J; junction bases unmatched: 3. The CDR3 nucleotides are TGTGCTAGTGGTCCTGGACAGGGCAATCAGCCCCAGCATTTT. Its translation is CASGPGQGNQPQHF.

The chain carries TRBV10-3 and TRBJ2-7; 7 bases align to TRBD2. The CDR3 loop spans 17 amino acids. The junction had 12 bases not matched to a gene; V was cut back by 2 bases and J by 2 bases. Germline V gene lookup returns CDR1 ENHRY and CDR2 SYGVKD. The CDR3 DNA sequence: TGTGCCATCAGTGAGGTACGGGGAAGCGGGGCTCCCTACGAGCAGTACTTC. Translating gives CAISEVRGSGAPYEQYF.

This clone was detected only a few times. The sample contains more than one DNA sequence encoding this CDR3. This chain links TRBV29-1 with TRBJ1-1; the D gene is possibly TRBD1 (6 bases). CDR1 is SQVTM and CDR2 is ANQGSEA in the germline V gene. CDR3 length: 12 amino acids. Trimming cost V 4 bases and J 2 bases, with 8 bases left between them. The CDR3 here is CSVGRGNTEAFF. The CDR3 DNA sequence: TGCAGCGTTGGCAGGGGCAACACTGAAGCTTTCTTT.

This clone was seen a few times. This sequence joins TRBV29-1 and TRBJ2-2, with 11 bases aligning to TRBD2. This CDR3 has 15 amino acids. Per germline, CDR1 SQVTM and CDR2 ANQGSEA. V shed 6 bases and J 0 bases; nucleotides not matched to a gene: 3. Here the CDR3 DNA reads TGCAGCGTGATGACTAGCGGGGCGAACACCGGGGAGCTGTTTTTT. Amino acid sequence: CSVMTSGANTGELFF.

The chain has TRBV4-3 and TRBJ2-3, with TRBD1 as a possible D gene (6 bases). Germline V lookup: CDR1 LGHNA, CDR2 YSLEER. Trimming pared 4 bases from V and 4 bases from J, leaving 15 bases between. The CDR3 runs to 15 residues. This CDR3 is CASSPSTGSADTQYF. The DNA of the CDR3 is TGCGCCAGCAGCCCGAGTACAGGGAGCGCAGATACGCAGTATTTT.

The gene calls are TRBV6-6 and TRBJ1-2, with a possible D match to TRBD1 (6 bases). The CDR3 spans 15 residues. The germline V and J ends were trimmed by 5 bases and 4 bases, with 17 bases remaining between them. CDR1 is MNHNY, CDR2 SVGAGI, per germline (reference sequence). The CDR3 sequence is CASSPTDGTIYGYTF. The CDR3 DNA reads as TGTGCCAGCAGTCCCACGGACGGGACAATCTATGGCTACACCTTC.

CDR3 nucleotide sequence: TGTGCCAGCAGCCAGGGGCAGGGTGGTGGAAACACCATATATTTT. It encodes CASSQGQGGGNTIYF. J is TRBJ1-3 and V is TRBV4-2, with a tentative D call TRBD1 (5 bases). Germline CDR1 is LGHNA and CDR2 is YNFKEQ. The CDR3 totals 15 residues. Trimming took off 3 bases at V and 3 bases at J, with 12 bases between the two ends.

The rearrangement uses TRBV6-5 and TRBJ1-1; tentatively, D is TRBD1 (5 bases). There are 14 residues in the CDR3. Trimming took off 5 bases at V and 5 bases at J, with 15 bases between the two ends. Germline CDR1 is MNHEY and CDR2 is SVGAGI. The CDR3 reads CASSPLPGGTEAFF. Here the CDR3 DNA reads TGTGCCAGCAGTCCCCTGCCTGGGGGGACTGAAGCTTTCTTT.

This clone was counted a few times. The chain couples TRBV19 to TRBJ2-3; no firm D call. Trimming stripped 3 bases from V and 2 bases from J, with 12 bases between. The CDR3 extends over 15 amino acids. From germline, CDR1 is LNHDA and CDR2 SQIVND (reference sequence). CDR3 sequence reads: CASSIDSADTDTQYF. In DNA form, the CDR3 reads TGTGCCAGTAGTATCGACTCGGCAGACACAGATACGCAGTATTTT. The whole variable domain, remainder taken from reference TRBV19 and TRBJ2-3, is DGGITQSPKYLFRKEGQNVTLSCEQNLNHDAMYWYRQDPGQGLRLIYYSQIVNDFQKGDIAEGYSVSREKKESFPLTVTSAQKNPTAFYLCASSIDSADTDTQYFGPGTRLTVL.

There are a few counts of this clone. V is TRBV19 and J is TRBJ2-3; weak D call: TRBD2 (5 bases). CDR1 is LNHDA and CDR2 is SQIVND in the germline V gene (reference sequence). The CDR3 is 15 residues long. Trimming left V 4 bases short and J 5 bases short, with 16 bases between. In DNA form, the CDR3 reads TGTGCCAGTAGTAAGACTATCCCCGCGGGAGATACGCAGTATTTT. Its protein is CASSKTIPAGDTQYF.

This clone was detected only a few times. The V gene is TRBV29-1, the J gene TRBJ1-1; D is perhaps TRBD1 (5 bases). V was trimmed by 4 bases and J by 8 bases, leaving 14 bases between them. CDR1 is SQVTM, CDR2 ANQGSEA, per germline. The CDR3 is 12 residues long. The CDR3 here is CSVGWEGMEAFF. The CDR3 DNA is TGCAGCGTTGGGTGGGAGGGGATGGAAGCTTTCTTT.

This clone came up a few times. The J gene is TRBJ2-1, the V gene TRBV7-3; TRBD1 is a possible D gene (5 bases). The germline V gene has CDR1 SGHTA and CDR2 FQGTGA. V gave up 3 bases and J gave up 4 bases, with 10 bases separating them. The CDR3 extends over 14 amino acids. In nucleotides, the CDR3 is TGTGCCAGCAGCTTCACAGGCTCTTACAATGAGCAGTTCTTC. Protein: CASSFTGSYNEQFF.

This clone came up once. The V call is TRBV15, the J call TRBJ2-3, with a weak D call TRBD2 (6 bases). This CDR3 comprises 14 residues. V lost 9 bases to trimming and J lost 1 base, with 14 bases between them. Germline V lookup: CDR1 LNHNV, CDR2 YYDKDF (reference sequence). CDR3 amino acids: CATRPAGGTDTQYF. Here the CDR3 DNA reads TGTGCCACTCGCCCAGCGGGTGGCACAGATACGCAGTATTTT.

This clone was seen more than once but under ten times. The gene calls are TRBV9 and TRBJ2-5; D may be TRBD2 (6 bases). This CDR3 is 14 amino acids long. Trimming cost V 6 bases and J 2 bases, with 14 bases left between them. Germline V gene data show CDR1 as SGDLS and CDR2 as YYNGEE. The chain's CDR3 is CASNSPGEQETQYF. CDR3 nucleotide sequence: TGTGCCAGCAACTCCCCGGGGGAGCAAGAGACCCAGTACTTC.